The 6 T cell receptor beta chains below all came from one sample that was sequenced in a study of T cells in Graves' hyperthyroidism and ophthalmopathy. RNA transcripts were the template for amplifying TCR beta CDR3 regions. The HTBI primer set served for first-round RT-PCR of the TCR CDR3. One entry per CDR3 protein results from TCRdb running MiXCR on the multiplex PCR reads. This sample has a few hundred thousand distinct CDR3 sequences, with approximately 13% found just once. Source material: blood. Receptors were obtained from a young man with Graves' hyperthyroidism that later progressed to Graves' ophthalmopathy.

This clonotype was found a few times. This sequence joins TRBV20-1 and TRBJ2-5, with 8 nucleotides matching TRBD2. Germline CDR1 DFQATT, CDR2 SNEGSKA (reference sequence). J was trimmed by 8 bases and V by 0 bases; bases with no gene match: 14. CDR3 length: 16 residues. CDR3 sequence: CSARDLSSGVAVTQYF. The CDR3 bases are TGCAGTGCTAGAGATCTGAGTAGCGGGGTCGCAGTAACCCAGTACTTC.

The V gene is TRBV2, the J gene TRBJ2-5; D could derive from TRBD1 or TRBD2 (6 bases each). The CDR3 has 14 residues. The germline V and J ends were trimmed by 8 bases and 1 base, with 14 bases remaining between them. Looked up from germline, CDR1 is SNHLY and CDR2 is FYNNEI. The CDR3 is CASVARGPQETQYF. CDR3 sequence (DNA): TGTGCCAGCGTTGCCCGGGGGCCCCAAGAGACCCAGTACTTC.

This clonotype was counted ten times or more. This chain uses TRBV5-1 with TRBJ2-7; D might be TRBD1 or TRBD2, each matching 6 bases. V dropped 5 bases and J dropped 7 bases, with 19 bases sitting between them. CDR3 size: 14 residues. Germline lookup yields CDR1 SGHRS and CDR2 YFSETQ. CDR3 loop: CASRPGGGSWEQYF. The CDR3 bases are TGCGCCAGCAGGCCCGGGGGCGGATCGTGGGAGCAGTACTTC.

Ten or more counts support this clonotype. The genes are TRBV28 and TRBJ2-2; D is unresolved. Germline-derived CDR1 and CDR2 are MDHEN and SYDVKM. The V end was cut by 7 bases, the J end by 1 base, with 4 bases between. The CDR3 is 12 amino acids. DNA for the CDR3: TGTGCCAGCACCAGGAACACCGGGGAGCTGTTTTTT. Translation gives CASTRNTGELFF.

V is TRBV4-2 and J is TRBJ2-1, with 11 bases that match TRBD1. There are 17 residues in the CDR3. The J segment lost 3 bases and the V segment lost 4 bases, leaving 8 bases of the junction unmatched. Germline lookup yields CDR1 LGHNA and CDR2 YNFKEQ. CDR3 sequence (DNA): TGTGCCAGCAGCCGTCATCCGGGACAGGGGGTCTACAATGAGCAGTTCTTC. Translating it yields CASSRHPGQGVYNEQFF.

This clonotype appeared a few times. The gene calls are TRBV27 and TRBJ2-1, with D perhaps assigned TRBD1 or TRBD2 (5 bases each). V lost 7 bases to trimming and J lost 1 base, with 17 bases between them. The CDR3 is 16 amino acids. The germline CDR1 and CDR2 sequences are MNHEY and SMNVEV (reference sequence). CDR3 in amino acids: CASKRDGERSYNEQFF. The DNA of the CDR3 is TGTGCCAGCAAAAGGGACGGGGAGAGGTCCTACAATGAGCAGTTCTTC.